The 12 T cell receptor beta chains in this list originate from one sample, sequenced in a study of CD8+ T cells in alopecia areata (dated by TCRdb to the late 2010s). The intended sense of this specimen's time point label: less than five weeks on oral tofacitinib. The sample's treatment or condition label is to be understood as: oral pan-JAK inhibitor, 5-10 mg twice daily. Libraries were built with the immunoSEQ multiplex PCR assay. RNA was extracted from all samples and reverse transcribed into cDNA as template for TCR sequencing. The clones in this table, taken by TCRdb from immuneACCESS, are in-frame only. Not every clone is retained; where verified, under half of the shortfall comes from an unresolved V gene, and the cause of the rest is unknown. The sample records about 220,000 clones, more than 45% of which are singletons. Around 1.4% of the sample comes from the top ten. The sample in question was CD4+ T cells sorted from blood, obtained at week 4, from a patient treated with tofacitinib. The receptors here all came from a human donor with alopecia areata.

This clone has more than one count but fewer than ten. This chain connects TRBV7-2 to TRBJ1-5, with TRBD1 matching 7 bases. The CDR3 totals 15 residues. V was pared by 3 bases and J by 2 bases, with 4 bases of the junction left unmatched. The germline V gene has CDR1 SGHTA and CDR2 FQGNSA. CDR3: CASSFNTGGNQPQHF. The DNA for the CDR3 is TGTGCCAGCAGCTTCAACACAGGGGGCAATCAGCCCCAGCATTTT.

This rearrangement joins TRBV30 to TRBJ2-5; D gene uncertain. With 1 base removed from V and 7 bases from J, the gap between germline ends came to 13 bases. CDR3 length: 13 residues. Germline loops: CDR1 GTSNPN, CDR2 SVGIG (reference sequence). CDR3 protein: CAWSDLTLGTQYF. The CDR3 DNA sequence: TGTGCCTGGAGTGATTTAACTTTAGGGACCCAGTACTTC.

Ten or more counts support this clone. The chain couples TRBV4-1 to TRBJ2-3; perhaps TRBD2 as D (7 bases). Looked up from germline, CDR1 is MGHRA and CDR2 is YSYEKL. The V end lost 4 bases, the J end lost 3 bases, and 11 bases lay between the germline ends. The CDR3 is made up of 14 amino acids. The CDR3: CASSPGGLTDTQYF. The CDR3 DNA is TGCGCCAGCAGCCCGGGGGGCCTGACAGATACGCAGTATTTT.

The V and J genes are TRBV30 and TRBJ1-5; D is unclear. CDR1 GTSNPN and CDR2 SVGIG come from the germline V gene (reference sequence). Trimming pared 1 base from V and 5 bases from J, leaving 6 bases between. The CDR3 consists of 12 residues. CDR3 protein: CAWSDSHQPQHF. Written as DNA, the CDR3 is TGTGCCTGGAGTGACAGTCATCAGCCCCAGCATTTT.

The chain joins TRBV7-9 to TRBJ1-4, with 11 positions matching TRBD1. The CDR3 loop spans 16 amino acids. Trimming at V came to 3 bases and at J to 8 bases, leaving 8 bases not matched to a gene. The germline V gene has CDR1 SEHNR and CDR2 FQNEAQ (reference sequence). In DNA, the CDR3 is TGTGCCAGCAGCTTCGGAGGGACAGGGGGAAAAGAAAAACTGTTTTTT. Translated: CASSFGGTGGKEKLFF.

The chain is built from TRBV5-1 and TRBJ1-6; D is unresolved. The CDR3 covers 12 residues. The germline CDR1 and CDR2 sequences are SGHRS and YFSETQ. The germline V and J ends were trimmed by 4 bases and 5 bases, with 4 bases remaining between them. DNA for the CDR3: TGCGCCAGCAGCCCAGATAATTCACCCCTCCACTTT. It translates to CASSPDNSPLHF.

The V call is TRBV29-1, the J call TRBJ2-2, with 7 positions matching TRBD2. The germline V gene encodes CDR1 SQVTM and CDR2 ANQGSEA. This CDR3 has 14 residues. Unmatched junction bases numbered 9, after V lost 7 bases and J lost 4 bases. In nucleotides, the CDR3 is TGCAGCGCCGCCTTGGGGGGGACCACCGGGGAGCTGTTTTTT. Encoded protein: CSAALGGTTGELFF.

The V gene is TRBV6-5, the J gene TRBJ2-3, with D possibly being TRBD2 (6 bases). The CDR3 sequence is 14 residues long. CDR1 MNHEY and CDR2 SVGAGI come from the germline V gene. The germline V and J ends were trimmed by 8 bases and 0 bases, with 12 bases remaining between them. The CDR3 DNA is TGTGCCAGCCGGGCGGGGTCTAGCACAGATACGCAGTATTTT. It encodes CASRAGSSTDTQYF.

This clone occurred a few times. The chain combines TRBV12-5 with TRBJ1-2, with D perhaps TRBD1 (5 bases). Germline V gene data show CDR1 as LGHNT and CDR2 as FRNRAP. V lost 0 bases and J lost 12, with 14 bases in between. CDR3 length: 13 residues. The CDR3 DNA sequence: TGTGCTAGTGGTTTGGTTCAACAGGCGGGTAACACCTTC. It yields the protein CASGLVQQAGNTF.

The V call is TRBV13, the J call TRBJ2-5; 8 bases map to TRBD1. In germline, CDR1 is PRHDT, CDR2 FYEKMQ (reference sequence). This CDR3 contains 12 residues. With 5 bases clipped from V and 7 bases from J, the junction kept 3 bases outside the gene matches. The CDR3 here is CASSQDRATQYF. CDR3 nucleotide sequence: TGTGCCAGCAGCCAGGACAGGGCGACCCAGTACTTC.

As DNA, the CDR3 is TGTGCCAGCGGAGATACAGGGAACACTGAAGCTTTCTTT. It is translated as CASGDTGNTEAFF. The rearrangement uses TRBV9 and TRBJ1-1; TRBD1 might be the D (5 bases). Germline V lookup: CDR1 SGDLS, CDR2 YYNGEE. The V end was cut by 7 bases, the J end by 1 base, with 11 bases between. CDR3 size: 13 residues.

The chain has TRBV19 and TRBJ1-1, with a possible D match to TRBD1 (6 bases). The V end was cut by 4 bases, the J end by 6 bases, with 18 bases between. Germline CDR1 LNHDA, CDR2 SQIVND (reference sequence). The CDR3 spans 15 residues. The CDR3 sequence is CASSNSVSGAAEAFF. DNA of the CDR3: TGTGCCAGTAGTAATTCCGTCTCGGGGGCGGCTGAAGCTTTCTTT.